Following are 23 T cell receptor beta chains from one sample sequenced in a study of CD8 T cells in Susac syndrome. Reverse transcription of roughly 0.5 to 1 ug RNA used random hexamers. One entry per CDR3 protein, called by TCRdb with MiXCR from the immunoSEQ multiplex PCR reads. This table has around 300,000 distinct CDR3 sequences, about 82% appearing once. The sample comprised CD8+ T cells from PBMCs. Source of these receptors: a human donor with multiple sclerosis.

V is TRBV28 and J is TRBJ2-5; D may be TRBD2 (5 bases). Germline V CDR1 and CDR2: MDHEN, SYDVKM. V was pared by 3 bases and J by 5 bases, with 10 bases between. The CDR3 contains 13 residues. The CDR3, as DNA: TGTGCCAGCAGTTTTGTGCCGGGGGAGACCCAGTACTTC. Protein sequence: CASSFVPGETQYF.

The chain links TRBV7-9 to TRBJ2-3; the D is unclear. Germline V gene data show CDR1 as SEHNR and CDR2 as FQNEAQ (reference sequence). V lost 4 bases, J lost 6 bases, and 8 bases lay in between. The CDR3 is 12 amino acids. The CDR3 region is CASSWTPDTQYF. Here the CDR3 DNA reads TGTGCCAGCAGCTGGACCCCGGATACGCAGTATTTT.

This sequence joins TRBV6-4 and TRBJ2-1; TRBD1 matches 9 bases. The CDR3 totals 13 residues. The V gene end was trimmed by 6 bases and the J gene end by 8 bases; junction bases not matched to a gene: 5. Germline values: CDR1 MRHNA, CDR2 SNTAGT. As DNA, the CDR3 is TGTGCCAGCAGCGAAGACAGGGGGTATGAGCAGTTCTTC. The encoded protein is CASSEDRGYEQFF.

The table lists this clonotype with a count of one. The chain combines TRBV10-2 with TRBJ1-2; 8 bases line up with TRBD1. The V gene end was trimmed by 3 bases and the J gene end by 8 bases; junction bases not matched to a gene: 8. CDR1 is WSHSY and CDR2 is SAAADI in the germline V gene. The CDR3 totals 14 residues. The CDR3 DNA reads as TGCGCCAGCAGTGATCCGGGGGACAGGAAAGGCTACACCTTC. It is translated as CASSDPGDRKGYTF.

The genes are TRBV19 and TRBJ2-7; D gene uncertain. Trimming stripped 7 bases from V and 6 bases from J, with 16 bases between. CDR1 is LNHDA, CDR2 SQIVND, per germline (reference sequence). The CDR3 length is 13 residues. The CDR3 region is CASTPNDLAEQYF. DNA for the CDR3: TGTGCCAGTACCCCAAACGACCTCGCCGAGCAGTACTTC.

CDR3 sequence: CASSHPTSANYEQYF. DNA of the CDR3: TGTGCCAGCAGTCATCCCACTAGCGCAAACTACGAGCAGTACTTC. The chain uses TRBV13 and TRBJ2-7; 7 positions match TRBD2. CDR3 length equals 15 residues. The germline V gene has CDR1 PRHDT and CDR2 FYEKMQ (reference sequence). After removal of 6 bases from V and 3 bases from J, the junction contained 11 bases not matched to a gene.

This chain joins TRBV28 and TRBJ1-3; the D is unclear. The V and J ends lost 2 bases and 0 bases respectively, with 20 bases between them. This CDR3 has 19 amino acids. The V gene's germline CDR1 is MDHEN and CDR2 SYDVKM. The CDR3 reads CASSLPPSSAIVSGNTIYF. CDR3 in DNA: TGTGCCAGCAGTTTACCCCCTTCGTCCGCTATAGTCTCTGGAAACACCATATATTTT.

This chain connects TRBV4-3 to TRBJ2-4; no definite D call. V lost 3 bases, J lost 0 bases, and 9 bases lay in between. Germline V gene sequence: CDR1 LGHNA, CDR2 YSLEER. CDR3 length: 15 residues. In DNA, the CDR3 is TGCGCCAGCAGCCACCAACACGTAGCCAAAAACATTCAGTACTTC. Its protein is CASSHQHVAKNIQYF.

The chain combines TRBV4-1 with TRBJ2-7; 14 bases match TRBD2. Germline CDR1 and CDR2: MGHRA and YSYEKL. Trimming at V came to 5 bases and at J to 0 bases, leaving 9 bases not matched to a gene. The CDR3 runs to 18 residues. The CDR3 protein is CASSIQTSGRASSYEQYF. CDR3 sequence (DNA): TGCGCCAGCAGCATACAGACTAGCGGGAGGGCCTCCTCCTACGAGCAGTACTTC.

The chain joins TRBV20-1 to TRBJ2-2, with 9 bases that match TRBD1. Germline V gene data show CDR1 as DFQATT and CDR2 as SNEGSKA (reference sequence). V gave up 5 bases and J gave up 4 bases; unmatched junction bases: 8. The CDR3 consists of 15 residues. CDR3 DNA sequence: TGCAGTGCTTTCCCGGGACAGGGTACCACCGGGGAGCTGTTTTTT. It translates to CSAFPGQGTTGELFF.

The chain is built from TRBV9 and TRBJ1-2; possibly TRBD1 for D (6 bases). Germline CDR1 SGDLS, CDR2 YYNGEE. V lost 0 bases to trimming and J lost 8 bases, with 14 bases between them. The CDR3 extends over 14 amino acids. The CDR3 nucleotides read TGTGCCAGCAGCGTAGAAGGAGGGGGAAGGGGCTACACCTTC. The encoded protein is CASSVEGGGRGYTF.

CDR3 loop: CSAPIGGGPYNEQFF. In DNA, the CDR3 is TGCAGTGCTCCCATCGGGGGGGGTCCTTACAATGAGCAGTTCTTC. The V call is TRBV20-1, the J call TRBJ2-1; TRBD2 aligns across 8 bases. CDR1 is DFQATT, CDR2 SNEGSKA, per germline (reference sequence). The CDR3 consists of 15 residues. J was trimmed by 4 bases and V by 5 bases; bases with no gene match: 10.

V and J are TRBV30 and TRBJ2-5; D gene uncertain. Germline V gene data show CDR1 as GTSNPN and CDR2 as SVGIG (reference sequence). The CDR3 is made up of 13 amino acids. With 0 bases removed from V and 7 bases from J, the gap between germline ends came to 12 bases. The DNA of the CDR3 is TGTGCCTGGAGTGTACTGGGCCCGGGGACCCAGTACTTC. The encoded protein is CAWSVLGPGTQYF.

The chain joins TRBV12-3 or TRBV12-4 to TRBJ1-5, with no clear D. V gave up 6 bases and J gave up 4 bases, with 13 bases separating them. CDR3 length equals 14 residues. The CDR3 here is CASSPRLLNQPQHF. The CDR3 nucleotides are TGTGCCAGCAGCCCGCGGCTCCTTAATCAGCCCCAGCATTTT.

The chain is built from TRBV13 and TRBJ1-2; D remains ambiguous. CDR1 PRHDT and CDR2 FYEKMQ come from the germline V gene (reference sequence). Trimming took off 0 bases at V and 7 bases at J, with 9 bases between the two ends. The CDR3 contains 13 residues. Here the CDR3 reads CASSLGPLVGYTF. The CDR3 bases are TGTGCCAGCAGCTTAGGCCCTTTAGTTGGCTACACCTTC.

The V and J genes are TRBV11-2 and TRBJ2-5; no reliable D call. The CDR3 is 12 amino acids. Germline V gene data show CDR1 as SGHAT and CDR2 as FQNNGV. The V end lost 4 bases, the J end lost 6 bases, and 9 bases lay between the germline ends. CDR3 in amino acids: CASSSPEKTQYF. The CDR3 nucleotides read TGTGCCAGCAGCTCCCCAGAGAAGACCCAGTACTTC.

The chain joins TRBV30 to TRBJ2-7, with TRBD2 identical over 11 bases. This CDR3 has 16 amino acids. Germline assignment: CDR1 GTSNPN and CDR2 SVGIG (reference sequence). V shed 4 bases and J 4 bases; nucleotides not matched to a gene: 12. The CDR3: CAWIGHRTSGRYEQYF. In DNA, the CDR3 is TGTGCCTGGATTGGGCACAGAACTAGCGGGAGATACGAGCAGTACTTC.

Written as DNA, the CDR3 is TGTGCCAGCAGTTCAGGACTAGTGGTTGGTGAGCAGTTCTTC. Translation gives CASSSGLVVGEQFF. The V gene is TRBV27, the J gene TRBJ2-1; 7 bases align to TRBD2. The CDR3 is 14 amino acids. CDR1 and CDR2 from the germline V gene are MNHEY and SMNVEV (reference sequence). Trimming at V came to 4 bases and at J to 9 bases, leaving 9 bases not matched to a gene.

The chain combines TRBV6-1 with TRBJ1-5; D perhaps matches TRBD1 (5 bases). CDR3 length equals 16 residues. Trimming left V 6 bases short and J 9 bases short, with 24 bases between. Germline V gene data show CDR1 as MNHNS and CDR2 as SASEGT. This CDR3 is CASRGWSGTPLRPQHF. The DNA for the CDR3 is TGTGCCAGCAGGGGCTGGTCCGGGACCCCCCTTAGGCCCCAGCATTTT.

The V gene is TRBV14, the J gene TRBJ1-3; 7 bases line up with TRBD1. The CDR3 has 19 residues. The V gene end was trimmed by 0 bases and the J gene end by 0 bases; junction bases not matched to a gene: 11. Germline V gives CDR1 SGHDN, CDR2 FVKESK. Here the CDR3 reads CASSQDHRGRLFSGNTIYF. DNA of the CDR3: TGTGCCAGCAGCCAAGATCACAGGGGACGGTTATTCTCTGGAAACACCATATATTTT.

The chain is built from TRBV10-3 and TRBJ2-7; 9 bases match TRBD2. This CDR3 is built from 16 residues. Trimming took 2 bases from V and 4 from J; bases not matched to a gene: 9. CDR1 ENHRY and CDR2 SYGVKD come from the germline V gene. The CDR3 loop is CAISEISSGSRYEQYF. The CDR3 nucleotides read TGTGCCATCAGTGAGATAAGTAGCGGGAGTAGATACGAGCAGTACTTC.

This chain links TRBV7-9 with TRBJ2-7, with D possibly TRBD2 on 6 matching bases. Per the germline V gene, CDR1 is SEHNR and CDR2 is FQNEAQ (reference sequence). The CDR3 sequence is 13 residues long. V lost 1 base, J lost 5 bases, and 9 bases lay in between. This chain's CDR3 is CASSLGGNHEQYF. Here the CDR3 DNA reads TGTGCCAGCAGCTTAGGCGGGAATCACGAGCAGTACTTC.

The chain has TRBV7-9 and TRBJ2-6; 7 bases agree with TRBD1. The CDR3 consists of 16 residues. The ends lost 4 bases at V and 4 bases at J; junction bases unmatched: 7. CDR1 and CDR2 (germline): SEHNR, FQNEAQ (reference sequence). As DNA, the CDR3 is TGTGCCAGCAGCTCCTCGACAGGGTTGGGGGCCAACGTCCTGACTTTC. Amino acids: CASSSSTGLGANVLTF.